Shown below are 30 T cell receptor beta chains from a single sample sequenced in a study of blood T cell repertoires in COVID-19. Libraries were prepared by immunoSEQ multiplex PCR; TCRdb keeps only in-frame clonotypes and omits some of them. Among approximately 300,000 clones listed, around 89% were seen once. The sample consisted of peripheral blood. The receptors come from a woman between 35 and 50 years old with acute or convalescent COVID-19.

V gene TRBV5-1 combines with J gene TRBJ1-2, with 8 bases matching TRBD1. The germline CDR1 and CDR2 sequences are SGHRS and YFSETQ. The CDR3 covers 14 residues. With 5 bases clipped from V and 4 bases from J, the junction kept 7 bases outside the gene matches. DNA of the CDR3: TGCGCCAGCAGACCAGGGGGCTACAGCTATGGCTACACCTTC. This encodes CASRPGGYSYGYTF. The full variable domain, rest sourced from reference TRBV5-1 and TRBJ1-2, is KAGVTQTPRYLIKTRGQQVTLSCSPISGHRSVSWYQQTPGQGLQFLFEYFSETQRNKGNFPGRFSGRQFSNSRSEMNVSTLELGDSALYLCASRPGGYSYGYTFGSGTRLTVV.

The chain links TRBV19 to TRBJ1-1, with D unclear. Germline V CDR1 and CDR2: LNHDA, SQIVND (reference sequence). The CDR3 length is 16 residues. V was cut by 3 bases and J by 1 base, with 15 bases left in between. CDR3 amino acids: CASSMFVNAGNTEAFF. The DNA of the CDR3 is TGTGCCAGTAGTATGTTCGTAAACGCCGGGAACACTGAAGCTTTCTTT.

In its sample, this clone was seen once. V and J are TRBV18 and TRBJ2-1; 7 bases fit TRBD1. Germline V CDR1 and CDR2: KGHSH, LQKENI. Germline trimming cut 4 bases from V and 8 bases from J; bases unmatched to any gene: 8. This CDR3 spans 14 amino acids. The CDR3 reads CASSLGQFLDEQFF. In nucleotides, the CDR3 is TGTGCCAGCTCACTGGGACAGTTTTTGGATGAGCAGTTCTTC.

The J gene is TRBJ2-7, the V gene TRBV6-1; 8 bases map to TRBD1. The CDR3 loop spans 14 amino acids. The V gene's germline CDR1 is MNHNS and CDR2 SASEGT. Trimming cost V 2 bases and J 3 bases; bases outside gene matches: 3. The CDR3 loop reads CASSETGGLYEQYV. The CDR3 DNA is TGTGCCAGCAGTGAAACAGGGGGTCTCTACGAGCAGTACGTC.

Only one count was recorded for this clone. V gene TRBV28 combines with J gene TRBJ2-5; maybe TRBD2 (7 bases). Trimming removed 11 bases at V and 5 bases at J, with 21 bases between. The germline V gene has CDR1 MDHEN and CDR2 SYDVKM. The CDR3 spans 14 residues. Here the CDR3 reads CAGKRRGGGETQYF. CDR3 nucleotide sequence: TGTGCCGGCAAAAGGAGAGGGGGGGGCGAGACCCAGTACTTC. The full variable domain, its missing parts supplied by reference TRBV28 and TRBJ2-5, is DVKVTQSSRYLVKRTGEKVFLECVQDMDHENMFWYRQDPGLGLRLIYFSYDVKMKEKGDIPEGYSVSREKKERFSLILESASTNQTSMYLCAGKRRGGGETQYFGPGTRLLVL.

The chain employs TRBV6-6 and TRBJ1-4; D might be TRBD1 (6 bases). V was pared by 7 bases and J by 10 bases, with 10 bases between. CDR1 is MNHNY, CDR2 SVGAGI, per germline (reference sequence). There are 11 residues in the CDR3. The CDR3 here is CASILGGKLFF. The CDR3 DNA is TGTGCCAGCATTTTAGGGGGAAAACTGTTTTTT.

This chain links TRBV19 with TRBJ1-2, with D possibly being TRBD1 (6 bases). The germline V and J ends were trimmed by 8 bases and 6 bases, with 16 bases remaining between them. Germline V gives CDR1 LNHDA, CDR2 SQIVND (reference sequence). The CDR3 extends over 13 amino acids. Here the CDR3 reads CASWGRARHGYTF. Here the CDR3 DNA reads TGTGCCAGTTGGGGGCGGGCCAGACATGGCTACACCTTC.

V gene TRBV6-5 combines with J gene TRBJ1-5; no definite D call. Germline V gives CDR1 MNHEY, CDR2 SVGAGI. This CDR3 has 13 amino acids. The V end was cut by 7 bases, the J end by 3 bases, with 10 bases between. CDR3 bases: TGTGCCAGCAAGCGGCAGCCCAATCAGCCCCAGCATTTT. It encodes CASKRQPNQPQHF.

V gene TRBV15 combines with J gene TRBJ2-1; D possibly corresponds to TRBD2 (6 bases). V lost 9 bases and J lost 2, with 20 bases in between. The V gene's germline CDR1 is LNHNV and CDR2 YYDKDF (reference sequence). The CDR3 length is 16 residues. The CDR3 loop is CATGLTRLGAYNEQFF. Here the CDR3 DNA reads TGTGCCACGGGCCTAACGAGACTAGGCGCCTACAATGAGCAGTTCTTC. Filled out from reference TRBV15 and TRBJ2-1, the complete variable domain reads DAMVIQNPRYQVTQFGKPVTLSCSQTLNHNVMYWYQQKSSQAPKLLFHYYDKDFNNEADTPDNFQSRRPNTSFCFLDIRSPGLGDTAMYLCATGLTRLGAYNEQFFGPGTRLTVL.

This clone came up once. The V call is TRBV19, the J call TRBJ2-3; TRBD1 matches 10 bases. Germline V lookup: CDR1 LNHDA, CDR2 SQIVND (reference sequence). The CDR3 consists of 15 residues. After removal of 3 bases from V and 2 bases from J, the junction contained 2 bases not matched to a gene. Here the CDR3 reads CASSMGQGHTDTQYF. DNA for the CDR3: TGTGCCAGTAGTATGGGACAGGGGCACACAGATACGCAGTATTTT.

The chain recombines TRBV6-5 with TRBJ2-7, with D possibly matching TRBD2 (6 bases). Trimming pared 8 bases from V and 6 bases from J, leaving 11 bases between. The CDR3 runs 11 residues. Germline loops: CDR1 MNHEY, CDR2 SVGAGI. The CDR3 is CASRGSSEQYV. Written as DNA, the CDR3 is TGTGCCAGCCGGGGGAGCAGCGAGCAGTACGTC.

This rearrangement joins TRBV19 to TRBJ1-2, with 9 nucleotides matching TRBD1. The germline V gene encodes CDR1 LNHDA and CDR2 SQIVND (reference sequence). The CDR3 runs to 12 residues. V dropped 6 bases and J dropped 8; count of bases not matched to a gene: 4. CDR3 region: CASRDRGMGYTF. CDR3 bases: TGTGCCAGTAGGGACAGGGGTATGGGCTACACCTTC.

This clone came up once. The chain uses TRBV10-3 and TRBJ2-3; 7 nucleotides align to TRBD2. The V and J ends lost 0 bases and 2 bases, in that order; junction bases with no gene match: 5. This CDR3 has 16 residues. Germline V lookup: CDR1 ENHRY, CDR2 SYGVKD. CDR3 sequence reads: CAISESGGGPTDTQYF. CDR3 DNA sequence: TGTGCCATCAGTGAGTCGGGGGGAGGGCCCACAGATACGCAGTATTTT.

This chain uses TRBV4-2 with TRBJ1-6; tentative D call: TRBD1 (5 bases). Per the germline V gene, CDR1 is LGHNA and CDR2 is YNFKEQ. V was cut by 9 bases and J by 6 bases, with 12 bases left in between. The CDR3 contains 13 residues. The CDR3 DNA reads TGTGCCAGTAGGGGCAGGGTTAATTCACCCCTCCACTTT. Its protein is CASRGRVNSPLHF.

This sequence joins TRBV28 and TRBJ1-2, with D tentatively TRBD1 (5 bases). With 6 bases removed from V and 4 bases from J, the gap between germline ends came to 15 bases. The germline CDR1 and CDR2 sequences are MDHEN and SYDVKM. The CDR3 runs 14 residues. Written as DNA, the CDR3 is TGTGCCAGCAGCGACGCTGCGGGACTCTATGGCTACACCTTC. It is translated as CASSDAAGLYGYTF.

The chain couples TRBV19 to TRBJ2-1; 8 nucleotides line up with TRBD2. Germline CDR1 is LNHDA and CDR2 is SQIVND (reference sequence). CDR3 length: 15 amino acids. V lost 4 bases, J lost 0 bases, and 2 bases stayed unmatched. CDR3 loop: CASSTGGGSYNEQFF. In nucleotides, the CDR3 is TGTGCCAGTAGTACGGGGGGGGGCTCCTACAATGAGCAGTTCTTC.

The J gene is TRBJ1-2, the V gene TRBV5-1; 9 positions match TRBD1. V trimming: 4 bases; J trimming: 3 bases; junction bases outside the gene matches: 10. Germline CDR1 is SGHRS and CDR2 is YFSETQ. The CDR3 totals 16 residues. CDR3 nucleotide sequence: TGCGCCAGCAGCGAAGATCCGGGACAGGGCTACTATGGCTACACCTTC. Encoded protein: CASSEDPGQGYYGYTF.

The chain uses TRBV9 and TRBJ2-3; D may be TRBD1 (5 bases). The CDR3 length is 14 residues. The germline V gene has CDR1 SGDLS and CDR2 YYNGEE. The V and J ends lost 0 bases and 11 bases respectively, with 16 bases between them. Here the CDR3 reads CASSVEVSDREQYF. CDR3 coding DNA: TGTGCCAGCAGCGTAGAAGTTTCAGACAGAGAGCAGTATTTT.

The gene calls are TRBV4-2 and TRBJ1-3; D is unresolved. This CDR3 comprises 16 residues. The germline V and J ends were trimmed by 0 bases and 0 bases, with 9 bases remaining between them. CDR1 and CDR2 (germline): LGHNA, YNFKEQ. The CDR3 DNA sequence: TGTGCCAGCAGCCAAGATTCAGGCCTCTCTGGAAACACCATATATTTT. This gives the protein CASSQDSGLSGNTIYF.

The chain employs TRBV27 and TRBJ2-7; 7 bases map to TRBD1. CDR1 is MNHEY, CDR2 SMNVEV, per germline (reference sequence). The CDR3 runs 13 residues. The ends lost 6 bases at V and 2 bases at J; junction bases unmatched: 4. The CDR3 coding sequence is TGTGCCAGCAGGGGGGACAGCCCCTACGAGCAGTACGTC. It encodes CASRGDSPYEQYV.

The V call is TRBV14, the J call TRBJ1-1; D gene unclear. Germline CDR1 reads SGHDN; CDR2 reads FVKESK. The CDR3 consists of 14 residues. V was trimmed by 4 bases and J by 3 bases, leaving 12 bases between them. Written as DNA, the CDR3 is TGTGCCAGCAGCCCAAGGCGGGGATACACTGAAGCTTTCTTT. This gives the protein CASSPRRGYTEAFF.

This CDR3 reads CASRPGGGGITEAFF. In DNA form, the CDR3 reads TGTGCCAGCAGACCAGGGGGCGGCGGAATCACTGAAGCTTTCTTT. V usage is TRBV11-2 and J usage is TRBJ1-1, with 8 bases aligning to TRBD1. V shed 6 bases and J 4 bases; nucleotides not matched to a gene: 10. The CDR3 spans 15 residues. The germline gives CDR1 SGHAT, CDR2 FQNNGV.

The rearrangement uses TRBV10-3 and TRBJ2-2; D is unclear. The CDR3 consists of 13 residues. Germline assignment: CDR1 ENHRY and CDR2 SYGVKD. V dropped 2 bases and J dropped 2 bases, with 3 bases sitting between them. The CDR3 DNA reads as TGTGCCATCAGTGAGCTAAACACCGGGGAGCTGTTTTTT. It codes for CAISELNTGELFF.

The rearrangement links TRBV18 to TRBJ2-3; D may be TRBD1 (5 bases). CDR1 is KGHSH and CDR2 is LQKENI in the germline V gene. The CDR3 spans 15 residues. Trimming removed 2 bases from V and 3 bases from J, with 12 bases in between. The CDR3 loop reads CASSPTRVGTDTQYF. Written as DNA, the CDR3 is TGTGCCAGCTCACCAACCAGGGTCGGGACAGATACGCAGTATTTT.

V and J are TRBV5-1 and TRBJ1-1; 9 bases are shared with TRBD1. Germline lookup yields CDR1 SGHRS and CDR2 YFSETQ. The CDR3 covers 14 residues. Trimming cost V 1 base and J 8 bases; bases outside gene matches: 6. CDR3 residues: CASSLTGQGSEAFF. In DNA, the CDR3 is TGCGCCAGCAGCTTGACCGGACAGGGGAGCGAAGCTTTCTTT.

This clone was observed once. The chain has TRBV2 and TRBJ1-5, with a weak D call TRBD1 (6 bases). The V gene's germline CDR1 is SNHLY and CDR2 FYNNEI. The length of the CDR3 is 15 residues. V was cut by 5 bases and J by 5 bases, with 16 bases left in between. Written as DNA, the CDR3 is TGTGCCAGCAGTTCAACAGGGTACGGAGATCAGCCCCAGCATTTT. Translating gives CASSSTGYGDQPQHF.

As for this clone: The identical CDR3 is also encoded by other nucleotide sequences in the sample. J is TRBJ1-5 and V is TRBV19, with 7 positions matching TRBD1. J was trimmed by 0 bases and V by 2 bases; bases with no gene match: 1. The CDR3 runs to 15 residues. Germline-derived CDR1 and CDR2 are LNHDA and SQIVND (reference sequence). Here the CDR3 reads CASSIRQGSNQPQHF. In DNA, the CDR3 is TGTGCCAGTAGTATACGACAGGGTAGCAATCAGCCCCAGCATTTT.

The V and J genes are TRBV6-5 and TRBJ2-7, with 9 nucleotides matching TRBD1. The CDR3 is 16 residues long. CDR1 MNHEY and CDR2 SVGAGI come from the germline V gene. Germline trimming cut 4 bases from V and 2 bases from J; bases unmatched to any gene: 9. CDR3 protein: CASSSYRGRRAYEQYV. For the CDR3, the DNA is TGTGCCAGCAGTTCATACAGGGGGCGCAGGGCCTACGAGCAGTACGTC.

The gene calls are TRBV18 and TRBJ1-2; perhaps TRBD1 as D (5 bases). This CDR3 has 13 residues. Germline lookup yields CDR1 KGHSH and CDR2 LQKENI. V gave up 6 bases and J gave up 2 bases, with 10 bases separating them. Here the CDR3 reads CASSGGDNYGYTF. Here the CDR3 DNA reads TGTGCCAGCTCGGGGGGGGACAACTATGGCTACACCTTC.

The CDR3: CASSLVSGQRETQYF. In DNA, the CDR3 is TGTGCCAGCAGCTTAGTATCAGGACAGCGGGAGACCCAGTACTTC. The chain is built from TRBV11-2 and TRBJ2-5; D perhaps matches TRBD1 (6 bases). Trimming left V 1 base short and J 5 bases short, with 14 bases between. The length of the CDR3 is 15 residues. Germline CDR1 is SGHAT and CDR2 is FQNNGV.